This entry lists 2 T cell receptor beta chains sequenced from one sample in a study of vaccination and CD4 T cells after COVID-19. Treatment meaning: approximately nine-day PBMC culture with coronavirus spike peptide pools or control peptides (ViraFEST assay). From the unexposed donor, CD4+ T cells were collected ahead of the COVID-19 pandemic (2011-2018). The assay that was used to sequence DNA from cultured CD4+ T cells was the Oncomine TCR Beta short-read assay. Extraction of genomic DNA was performed on cultured CD4+ T cells. One entry per CDR3 protein results from TCRdb running MiXCR on the PCR reads. The sample carries over 9,500 distinct CDR3 sequences, around 28% recorded once. Antigens for these TCRs are unknown. The sample comprised CD4+ T cells from blood, cultured in vitro. Receptors were obtained from a human donor in good health.

The chain recombines TRBV28 with TRBJ2-1; 12 nucleotides line up with TRBD2. Per germline, CDR1 MDHEN and CDR2 SYDVKM. Trimming removed 4 bases from V and 9 bases from J; junction bases left unmatched: 13. CDR3 length: 17 residues. The CDR3 protein is CASSSWELAGGPGEQFF. The CDR3 nucleotides are TGTGCCAGCAGTTCCTGGGAGCTAGCGGGAGGGCCCGGTGAGCAGTTCTTC.

The V and J genes are TRBV5-6 and TRBJ2-7; no firm D call. V lost 2 bases and J lost 3, with 12 bases in between. This CDR3 contains 14 residues. The germline CDR1 and CDR2 sequences are SGHDT and YYEEEE. The CDR3 is CASSFGRVSYEQYF. The CDR3 DNA follows: TGTGCCAGCAGCTTCGGACGGGTCAGCTACGAGCAGTACTTC.